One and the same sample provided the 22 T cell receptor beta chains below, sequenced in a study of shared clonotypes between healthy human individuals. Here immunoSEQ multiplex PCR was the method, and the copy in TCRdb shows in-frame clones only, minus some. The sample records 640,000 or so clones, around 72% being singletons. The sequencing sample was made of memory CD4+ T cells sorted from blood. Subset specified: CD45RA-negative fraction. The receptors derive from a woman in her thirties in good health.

The CDR3 region has the DNA TGTGCCAGCATGGACCCCCCGGGACAGGGCTACGAGCAGTACTTC. Translation: CASMDPPGQGYEQYF. The V and J genes are TRBV2 and TRBJ2-7; 9 positions match TRBD1. The V and J ends lost 7 bases and 3 bases, in that order; junction bases with no gene match: 10. CDR1 and CDR2 from the germline V gene are SNHLY and FYNNEI. This CDR3 has 15 residues.

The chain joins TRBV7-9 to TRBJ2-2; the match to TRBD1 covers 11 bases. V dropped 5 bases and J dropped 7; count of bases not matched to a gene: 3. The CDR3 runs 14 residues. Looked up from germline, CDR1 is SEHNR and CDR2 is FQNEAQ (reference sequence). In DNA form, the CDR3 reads TGTGCCAGCAGCCAGGGACAGGGGGACGGGGAGCTGTTTTTT. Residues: CASSQGQGDGELFF.

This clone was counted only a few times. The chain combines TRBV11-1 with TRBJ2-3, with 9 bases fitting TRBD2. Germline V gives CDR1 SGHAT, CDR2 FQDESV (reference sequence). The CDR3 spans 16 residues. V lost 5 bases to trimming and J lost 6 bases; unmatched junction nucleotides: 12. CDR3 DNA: TGTGCCAGCAGCCCATTAGCGGGGGCGACGTCGGATACGCAGTATTTT. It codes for CASSPLAGATSDTQYF.

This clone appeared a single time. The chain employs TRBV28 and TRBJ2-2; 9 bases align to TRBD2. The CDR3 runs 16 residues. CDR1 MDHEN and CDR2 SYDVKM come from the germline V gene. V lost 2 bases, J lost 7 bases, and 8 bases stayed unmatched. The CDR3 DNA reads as TGTGCCAGCAGTTTACTAGCGGGGTCGGTGTTCGGGGAGCTGTTTTTT. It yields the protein CASSLLAGSVFGELFF.

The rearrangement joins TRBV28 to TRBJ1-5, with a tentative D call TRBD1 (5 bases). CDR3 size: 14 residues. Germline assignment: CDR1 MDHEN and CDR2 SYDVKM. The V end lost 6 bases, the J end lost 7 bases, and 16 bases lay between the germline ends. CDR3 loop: CASRSGAPPQPQHF. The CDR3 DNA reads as TGTGCCAGCAGGTCCGGGGCCCCTCCCCAGCCCCAGCATTTT.

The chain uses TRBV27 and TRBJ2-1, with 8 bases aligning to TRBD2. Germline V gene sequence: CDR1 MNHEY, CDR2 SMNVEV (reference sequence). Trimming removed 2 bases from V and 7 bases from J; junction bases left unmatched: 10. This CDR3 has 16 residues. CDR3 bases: TGTGCCAGCAGTTTAGGGGCTAGCGGGTTAAGTAATGAGCAGTTCTTC. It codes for CASSLGASGLSNEQFF.

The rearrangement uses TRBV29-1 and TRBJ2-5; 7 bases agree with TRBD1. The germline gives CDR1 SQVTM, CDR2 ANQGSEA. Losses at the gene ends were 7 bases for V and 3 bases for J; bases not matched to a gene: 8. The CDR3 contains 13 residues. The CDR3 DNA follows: TGCAGCGCCGTCCGGGACAGCGAAGAGACCCAGTACTTC. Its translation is CSAVRDSEETQYF.

The CDR3 reads CASSVATMRTRRRSEETQYF. DNA of the CDR3: TGTGCCAGCAGCGTAGCTACTATGAGGACTAGGAGGAGGTCAGAGGAGACCCAGTACTTC. The chain couples TRBV9 to TRBJ2-5; 7 bases are a match to TRBD2. Trimming took 0 bases from V and 5 from J; bases not matched to a gene: 22. This CDR3 has 20 amino acids. Germline V gene data show CDR1 as SGDLS and CDR2 as YYNGEE.

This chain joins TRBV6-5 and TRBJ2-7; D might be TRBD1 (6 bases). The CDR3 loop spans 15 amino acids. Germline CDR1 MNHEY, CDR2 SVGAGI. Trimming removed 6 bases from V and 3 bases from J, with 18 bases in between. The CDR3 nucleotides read TGTGCCAGCAGCCGAGGGCTACAGGGAGTCTACGAGCAGTACTTC. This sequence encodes CASSRGLQGVYEQYF.

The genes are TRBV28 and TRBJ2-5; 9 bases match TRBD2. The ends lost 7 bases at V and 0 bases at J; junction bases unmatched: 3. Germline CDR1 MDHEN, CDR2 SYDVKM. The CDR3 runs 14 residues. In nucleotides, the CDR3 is TGTGCCAGCACCCTAGCGGGGTACCAAGAGACCCAGTACTTC. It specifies CASTLAGYQETQYF.

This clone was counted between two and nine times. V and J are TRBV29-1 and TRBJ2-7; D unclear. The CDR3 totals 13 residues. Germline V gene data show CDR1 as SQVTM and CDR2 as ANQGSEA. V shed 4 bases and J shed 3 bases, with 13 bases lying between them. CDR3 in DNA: TGCAGCGTTGCCCGTGGGCAGGACTACGAGCAGTACTTC. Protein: CSVARGQDYEQYF.

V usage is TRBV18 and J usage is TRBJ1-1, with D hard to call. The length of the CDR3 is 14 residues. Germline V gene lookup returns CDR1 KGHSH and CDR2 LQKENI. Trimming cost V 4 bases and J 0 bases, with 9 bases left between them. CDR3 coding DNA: TGTGCCAGCTCACTCTCCAGGATGAACACTGAAGCTTTCTTT. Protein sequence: CASSLSRMNTEAFF.

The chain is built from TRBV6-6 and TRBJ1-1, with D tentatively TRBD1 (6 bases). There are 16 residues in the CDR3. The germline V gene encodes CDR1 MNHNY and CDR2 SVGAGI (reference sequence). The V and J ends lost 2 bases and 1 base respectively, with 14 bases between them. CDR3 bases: TGTGCCAGCAGTTACGGACAGTCATTTGCGAACACTGAAGCTTTCTTT. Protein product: CASSYGQSFANTEAFF.

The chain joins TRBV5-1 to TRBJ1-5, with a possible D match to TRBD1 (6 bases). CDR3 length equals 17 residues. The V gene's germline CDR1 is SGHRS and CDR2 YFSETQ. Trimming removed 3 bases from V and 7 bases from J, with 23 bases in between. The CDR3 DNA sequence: TGCGCCAGCAGCTCAAACGGGACACCTAAGATCGGCCAGCCCCAGCATTTT. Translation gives CASSSNGTPKIGQPQHF.

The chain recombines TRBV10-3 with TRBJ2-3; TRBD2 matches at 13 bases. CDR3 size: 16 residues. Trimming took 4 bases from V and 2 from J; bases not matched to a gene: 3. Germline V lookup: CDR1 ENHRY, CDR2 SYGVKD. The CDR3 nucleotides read TGTGCCATCAGTGCAGGGACTAGCGGGATCACAGATACGCAGTATTTT. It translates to CAISAGTSGITDTQYF.

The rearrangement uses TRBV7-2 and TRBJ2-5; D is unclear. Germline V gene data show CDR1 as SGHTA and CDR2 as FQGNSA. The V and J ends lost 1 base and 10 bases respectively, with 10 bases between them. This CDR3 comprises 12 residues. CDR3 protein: CASSLGLPFQYF. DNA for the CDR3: TGTGCCAGCAGCTTAGGTCTGCCGTTCCAGTACTTC.

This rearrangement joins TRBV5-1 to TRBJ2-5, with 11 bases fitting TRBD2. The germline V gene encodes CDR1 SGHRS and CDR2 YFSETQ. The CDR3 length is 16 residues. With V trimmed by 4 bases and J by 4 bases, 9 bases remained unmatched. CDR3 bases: TGCGCCAGCAGCCGAACTAGCGGGAGAGGCGTAGAGACCCAGTACTTC. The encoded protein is CASSRTSGRGVETQYF.

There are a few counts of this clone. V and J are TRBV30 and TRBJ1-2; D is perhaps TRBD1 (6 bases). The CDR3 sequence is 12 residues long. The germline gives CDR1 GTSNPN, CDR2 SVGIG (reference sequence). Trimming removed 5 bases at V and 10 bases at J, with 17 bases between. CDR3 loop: CAWSRDTRDYTF. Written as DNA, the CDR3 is TGTGCCTGGTCCCGGGACACTCGGGACTACACCTTC.

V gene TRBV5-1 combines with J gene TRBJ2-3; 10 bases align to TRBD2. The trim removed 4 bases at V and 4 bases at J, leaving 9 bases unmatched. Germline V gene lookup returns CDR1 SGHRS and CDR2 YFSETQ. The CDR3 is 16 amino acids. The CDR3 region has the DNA TGCGCCAGCAGCCCCGAAGCGGGAGGGCCCTCAGATACGCAGTATTTT. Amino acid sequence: CASSPEAGGPSDTQYF.

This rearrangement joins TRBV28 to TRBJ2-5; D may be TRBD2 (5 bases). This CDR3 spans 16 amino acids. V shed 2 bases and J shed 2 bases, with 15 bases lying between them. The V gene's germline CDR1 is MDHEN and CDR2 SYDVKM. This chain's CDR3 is CASSLLEGAQQETQYF. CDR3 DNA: TGTGCCAGCAGTTTACTCGAGGGAGCACAACAAGAGACCCAGTACTTC.

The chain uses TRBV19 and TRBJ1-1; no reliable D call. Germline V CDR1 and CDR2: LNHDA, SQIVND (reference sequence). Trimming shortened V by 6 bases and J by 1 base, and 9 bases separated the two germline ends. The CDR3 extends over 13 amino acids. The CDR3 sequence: CASRISPNTEAFF. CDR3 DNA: TGTGCCAGTAGAATCAGCCCGAACACTGAAGCTTTCTTT.

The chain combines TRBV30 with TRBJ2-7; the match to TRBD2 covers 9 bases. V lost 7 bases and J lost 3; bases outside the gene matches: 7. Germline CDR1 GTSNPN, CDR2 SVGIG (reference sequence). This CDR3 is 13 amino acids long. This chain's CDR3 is CASQYSGSYEQYF. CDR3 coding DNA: TGTGCCTCTCAATATAGCGGGAGCTACGAGCAGTACTTC.